The next 26 T cell receptor beta chains were all read from a single sample in a study of beta chain features in type 1 diabetes. The study's findings and limits: People with Type 1 diabetes carried modestly yet significantly shorter TCRB CDR3s in all four CD4+ subsets.

Every bit of the isolated RNA underwent reverse transcription, so sequencing read expressed TCRB transcripts. The repertoire was sequenced with immunoSEQ multiplex PCR; TCRdb's copy has only in-frame clones and lacks some. Here the sample spans about 740,000 clones, roughly 13% being singletons. For these TCRs, the target antigens are not known. Sequences were obtained from naive CD4+ T cells from blood. The receptors stem from a man aged 18 to 29 with type 1 diabetes.

In its sample, this clone was seen a few times. This chain links TRBV5-4 with TRBJ2-1; D gene unclear. The CDR3 is 15 amino acids. CDR1 is SGHNT and CDR2 is YYREEE in the germline V gene (reference sequence). Trimming removed 3 bases from V and 0 bases from J, with 10 bases in between. The CDR3 sequence: CASSSDWSSYNEQFF. DNA of the CDR3: TGTGCCAGCAGCTCCGACTGGAGCTCCTACAATGAGCAGTTCTTC.

The table lists this clone with a count of one. The rearrangement uses TRBV6-1 and TRBJ2-1; the D gene is possibly TRBD2 (6 bases). Germline V gene data show CDR1 as MNHNS and CDR2 as SASEGT. The V and J ends lost 6 bases and 10 bases respectively, with 19 bases between them. CDR3 size: 14 residues. CDR3 DNA sequence: TGTGCCAGCAGGGTATCGGGAGTTCTAGGAGAGCAGTTCTTC. As protein: CASRVSGVLGEQFF.

The genes are TRBV29-1 and TRBJ1-1, with D possibly TRBD1 on 6 matching bases. The germline gives CDR1 SQVTM, CDR2 ANQGSEA. Trimming cost V 0 bases and J 7 bases, with 15 bases left between them. The CDR3 covers 14 residues. The CDR3 bases are TGCAGCGTTGAAGATCTGCTGGGGGCAGGTGAAGCTTTCTTT. It translates to CSVEDLLGAGEAFF.

This clone was observed a few times. The genes are TRBV5-1 and TRBJ1-2, with no clear D. Per the germline V gene, CDR1 is SGHRS and CDR2 is YFSETQ. This CDR3 region has 12 residues. V was trimmed by 1 base and J by 8 bases, leaving 9 bases between them. Written as DNA, the CDR3 is TGCGCCAGCAGCTTGAAGGGCCGGGGCTACACCTTC. Translated, it gives CASSLKGRGYTF.

This clone was counted only a few times. The chain combines TRBV10-3 with TRBJ2-5; 13 bases are a match to TRBD2. V was pared by 9 bases and J by 1 base, with 2 bases of the junction left unmatched. Per germline, CDR1 ENHRY and CDR2 SYGVKD. This CDR3 is built from 14 residues. CDR3 in amino acids: CAIGLAGAQETQYF. The CDR3 region has the DNA TGTGCCATTGGACTAGCGGGGGCCCAAGAGACCCAGTACTTC.

This clone was detected only a few times. The chain carries TRBV7-6 and TRBJ2-3; D gene unclear. CDR3 length: 12 residues. Trimming shortened V by 5 bases and J by 0 bases, and 3 bases separated the two germline ends. The V gene's germline CDR1 is SGHVS and CDR2 FNYEAQ. CDR3 region: CASSKSTDTQYF. The CDR3 DNA sequence: TGTGCCAGCAGCAAGAGCACAGATACGCAGTATTTT.

This rearrangement joins TRBV5-1 to TRBJ2-7, with a weak D call TRBD1 (6 bases). This CDR3 contains 16 residues. The germline V gene has CDR1 SGHRS and CDR2 YFSETQ. The ends were cut back, 0 bases at V and 3 bases at J, with 16 bases in the middle. CDR3 sequence: CASSLGPGVNDYEQYF. The CDR3 bases are TGCGCCAGCAGCTTGGGCCCAGGGGTGAATGACTACGAGCAGTACTTC.

This clone was seen only a few times. Additional DNA sequences in this sample encode the identical CDR3. The chain combines TRBV30 with TRBJ1-5; D is unresolved. The CDR3 is 11 amino acids. Trimming removed 0 bases at V and 6 bases at J, with 3 bases between. CDR1 GTSNPN and CDR2 SVGIG come from the germline V gene (reference sequence). The CDR3 DNA reads TGTGCCTGGAGTGTAGGTCAGCCCCAGCATTTT. Protein sequence: CAWSVGQPQHF.

This clone was seen a few times. The CDR3 nucleotides read TGCGCCAGCAGCTGGATCCCGGGACCTGGAGAGACCCAGTACTTC. Protein: CASSWIPGPGETQYF. The rearrangement links TRBV5-1 to TRBJ2-5; the D gene could be TRBD1 or TRBD2 (5 bases each). Trimming removed 3 bases from V and 4 bases from J, with 16 bases in between. CDR1 is SGHRS and CDR2 is YFSETQ in the germline V gene. This CDR3 spans 15 amino acids.

This clone was seen a handful of times. This chain uses TRBV18 with TRBJ1-2; D might be TRBD1 (5 bases). Trimming pared 4 bases from V and 6 bases from J, leaving 18 bases between. Germline CDR1 reads KGHSH; CDR2 reads LQKENI. This CDR3 spans 15 amino acids. The CDR3 is CASSRDSIPMDGYTF. The CDR3 bases are TGTGCCAGCTCACGGGACTCTATTCCGATGGATGGCTACACCTTC. Using reference TRBV18 and TRBJ1-2 for the parts outside the CDR3, the full variable domain is NAGVMQNPRHLVRRRGQEARLRCSPMKGHSHVYWYRQLPEEGLKFMVYLQKENIIDESGMPKERFSAEFPKEGPSILRIQQVVRGDSAAYFCASSRDSIPMDGYTFGSGTRLTVV.

This clone was counted a few times. This chain links TRBV23-1 with TRBJ1-4; unclear D gene. TRBV23-1 has ORF status, its function being uncertain. The CDR3 length is 14 residues. The ends were cut back, 3 bases at V and 4 bases at J, with 9 bases in the middle. The CDR3, as DNA: TGCGCCAGCAGTCAGGTAGTCGTTAATGAAAAACTGTTTTTT. Protein product: CASSQVVVNEKLFF.

This chain uses TRBV30 with TRBJ2-1; D not resolved. V was clipped by 3 bases and J by 0 bases, with 15 bases between them. CDR3 size: 16 residues. From germline, CDR1 is GTSNPN and CDR2 SVGIG (reference sequence). The CDR3 sequence is CAWSMLTPSSYNEQFF. The CDR3 DNA sequence: TGTGCCTGGAGCATGTTGACGCCAAGCTCCTACAATGAGCAGTTCTTC.

This clone was seen a handful of times. This chain joins TRBV6-5 and TRBJ2-7; 9 nucleotides line up with TRBD1. This CDR3 is built from 15 residues. V shed 4 bases and J 3 bases; nucleotides not matched to a gene: 7. The germline gives CDR1 MNHEY, CDR2 SVGAGI. The CDR3 region is CASSSPGQGHYEQYF. Written as DNA, the CDR3 is TGTGCCAGCAGTTCACCGGGACAGGGACACTACGAGCAGTACTTC.

This clone was counted a few times. The chain recombines TRBV14 with TRBJ2-3; TRBD1 is a possible D gene (5 bases). The germline V gene has CDR1 SGHDN and CDR2 FVKESK. The CDR3 consists of 12 residues. Trimming stripped 1 base from V and 9 bases from J, with 8 bases between. The CDR3: CASSQVRETQYF. CDR3 sequence (DNA): TGTGCCAGCAGCCAAGTCAGGGAAACGCAGTATTTT. Together with reference TRBV14 and TRBJ2-3, the CDR3 gives the full variable domain: EAGVTQFPSHSVIEKGQTVTLRCDPISGHDNLYWYRRVMGKEIKFLLHFVKESKQDESGMPNNRFLAERTGGTYSTLKVQPAELEDSGVYFCASSQVRETQYFGPGTRLTVL.

The chain recombines TRBV6-5 with TRBJ1-2, with D maybe TRBD1 (5 bases). CDR1 is MNHEY and CDR2 is SVGAGI in the germline V gene. The CDR3 totals 15 residues. The V gene lost 2 bases and the J gene lost 7 bases, with 17 bases spanning the gap. The CDR3 DNA sequence: TGTGCCAGCAGTTACCCCCCGGCGGGGCTCGGTGGCTACACCTTC. Protein product: CASSYPPAGLGGYTF.

V and J are TRBV30 and TRBJ1-4; 9 bases map to TRBD1. Germline V gene sequence: CDR1 GTSNPN, CDR2 SVGIG (reference sequence). The CDR3 loop spans 13 amino acids. Trimming took 6 bases from V and 7 from J; bases not matched to a gene: 6. In DNA, the CDR3 is TGTGCCTGTAGCACAGGGGGCTCTGAAAAACTGTTTTTT. Translated: CACSTGGSEKLFF. The full variable domain, in which reference TRBV30 and TRBJ1-4 provide the parts outside the CDR3, is SQTIHQWPATLVQPVGSPLSLECTVEGTSNPNLYWYRQAAGRGLQLLFYSVGIGQISSEVPQNLSASRPQDRQFILSSKKLLLSDSGFYLCACSTGGSEKLFFGSGTQLSVL.

The chain joins TRBV2 to TRBJ1-3; weak D call: TRBD1 (5 bases). The CDR3 is 15 residues long. The V gene's germline CDR1 is SNHLY and CDR2 FYNNEI. V was pared by 2 bases and J by 2 bases, with 10 bases between. The CDR3 is CASSEYPGPGNTIYF. CDR3 nucleotide sequence: TGTGCCAGCAGTGAATATCCAGGGCCTGGAAACACCATATATTTT.

A note on this clone: Other DNA sequences within the sample encode an identical CDR3. The J gene is TRBJ1-1, the V gene TRBV5-1; a possible D gene is TRBD1 (5 bases). This CDR3 is 13 amino acids long. Per the germline V gene, CDR1 is SGHRS and CDR2 is YFSETQ. With 4 bases removed from V and 0 bases from J, the gap between germline ends came to 7 bases. The CDR3 sequence is CASSLDMNTEAFF. CDR3 DNA: TGCGCCAGCAGCCTGGACATGAACACTGAAGCTTTCTTT.

The chain couples TRBV30 to TRBJ1-3, with D unresolved. Trimming shortened V by 0 bases and J by 8 bases, and 8 bases separated the two germline ends. This CDR3 contains 12 residues. The V gene's germline CDR1 is GTSNPN and CDR2 SVGIG (reference sequence). The DNA of the CDR3 is TGTGCCTGGAGTGTACAAGGTTACACCATATATTTT. It specifies CAWSVQGYTIYF.

The CDR3, as DNA: TGTGCCAGCAGCCCCCAGGGGGCTGGGGCCAACGTCCTGACTTTC. It is translated as CASSPQGAGANVLTF. This sequence joins TRBV7-3 and TRBJ2-6, with 7 bases lining up with TRBD1. The CDR3 covers 15 residues. Germline V gives CDR1 SGHTA, CDR2 FQGTGA. Unmatched junction bases numbered 3, after V lost 5 bases and J lost 2 bases.

The rearrangement uses TRBV7-9 and TRBJ1-1, with D possibly TRBD1 on 5 matching bases. With 5 bases removed from V and 2 bases from J, the gap between germline ends came to 12 bases. The CDR3 is 14 residues long. Germline V gene sequence: CDR1 SEHNR, CDR2 FQNEAQ (reference sequence). The CDR3 nucleotides are TGTGCCAGCAGCAAAGGACAAGCCAACACTGAAGCTTTCTTT. Translated, it gives CASSKGQANTEAFF.

This clone was seen only a few times. This chain links TRBV10-3 with TRBJ2-5; a weak D match, TRBD2 (6 bases). The V and J ends lost 6 bases and 2 bases respectively, with 13 bases between them. The CDR3 totals 14 residues. Germline CDR1 reads ENHRY; CDR2 reads SYGVKD. CDR3 sequence: CAISRDLLQETQYF. The CDR3 coding sequence is TGTGCCATCAGCCGGGACTTGTTACAAGAGACCCAGTACTTC.

The genes are TRBV25-1 and TRBJ2-2; D perhaps matches TRBD2 (5 bases). This CDR3 is 17 amino acids long. In germline, CDR1 is MGHDK, CDR2 SYGVNS. The germline V and J ends were trimmed by 1 base and 5 bases, with 17 bases remaining between them. As DNA, the CDR3 is TGTGCCAGCAGTGAATTAGGAGGCAGCGATTTAACCGGGGAGCTGTTTTTT. Encoded protein: CASSELGGSDLTGELFF.

This clone has a handful of counts. The chain has TRBV5-1 and TRBJ2-5, with D unclear. V lost 0 bases, J lost 5 bases, and 8 bases lay in between. The CDR3 has 13 residues. Germline-derived CDR1 and CDR2 are SGHRS and YFSETQ. In DNA form, the CDR3 reads TGCGCCAGCAGCTTGGTTGCGTCGGAGACCCAGTACTTC. It is translated as CASSLVASETQYF.

The chain recombines TRBV19 with TRBJ2-2, with D uncertain. The CDR3 covers 13 residues. The V end was cut by 3 bases, the J end by 3 bases, with 5 bases between. The germline gives CDR1 LNHDA, CDR2 SQIVND (reference sequence). CDR3 region: CASSMLHTGELFF. The CDR3 region has the DNA TGTGCCAGTAGTATGTTACACACCGGGGAGCTGTTTTTT.

This clone was observed a few times. This specimen includes other DNA sequences encoding the same CDR3. The genes are TRBV7-9 and TRBJ1-5; no definite D call. CDR3 length: 12 residues. V was shortened by 4 bases and J by 7 bases, with 8 bases between the two germline ends. Germline lookup yields CDR1 SEHNR and CDR2 FQNEAQ (reference sequence). The CDR3 bases are TGTGCCAGCAGCTCGGAGGGCCAGCCCCAGCATTTT. It translates to CASSSEGQPQHF.